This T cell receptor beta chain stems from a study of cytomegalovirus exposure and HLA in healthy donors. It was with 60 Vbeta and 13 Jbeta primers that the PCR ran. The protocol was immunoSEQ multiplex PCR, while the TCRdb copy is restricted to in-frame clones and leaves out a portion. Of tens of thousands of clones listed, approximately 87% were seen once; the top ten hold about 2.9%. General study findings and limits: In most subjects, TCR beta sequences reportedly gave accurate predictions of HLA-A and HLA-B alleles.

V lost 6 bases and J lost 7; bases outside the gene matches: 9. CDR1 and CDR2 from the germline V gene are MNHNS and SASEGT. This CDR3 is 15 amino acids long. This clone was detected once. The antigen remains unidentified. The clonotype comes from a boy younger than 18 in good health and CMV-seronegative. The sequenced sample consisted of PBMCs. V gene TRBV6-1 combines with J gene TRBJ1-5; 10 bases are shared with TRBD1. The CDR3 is CASRIPGQGLQPQHF. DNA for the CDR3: TGTGCCAGCAGGATTCCGGGACAGGGGTTACAGCCCCAGCATTTT.